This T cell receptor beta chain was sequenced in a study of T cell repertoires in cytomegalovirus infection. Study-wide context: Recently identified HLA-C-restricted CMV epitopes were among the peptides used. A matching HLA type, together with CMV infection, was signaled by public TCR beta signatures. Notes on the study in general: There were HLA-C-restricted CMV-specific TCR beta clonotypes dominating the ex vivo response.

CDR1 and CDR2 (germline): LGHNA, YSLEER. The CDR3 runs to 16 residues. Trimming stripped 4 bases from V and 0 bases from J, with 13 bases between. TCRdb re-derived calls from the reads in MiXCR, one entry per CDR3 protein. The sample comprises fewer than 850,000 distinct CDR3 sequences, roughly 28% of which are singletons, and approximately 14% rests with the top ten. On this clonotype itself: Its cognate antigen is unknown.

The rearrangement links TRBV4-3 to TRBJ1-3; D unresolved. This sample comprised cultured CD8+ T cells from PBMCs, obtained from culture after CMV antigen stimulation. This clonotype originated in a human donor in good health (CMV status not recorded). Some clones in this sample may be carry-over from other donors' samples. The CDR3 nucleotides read TGCGCCAGCAGCCCCACTACACAAAACTCTGGAAACACCATATATTTT. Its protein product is CASSPTTQNSGNTIYF.